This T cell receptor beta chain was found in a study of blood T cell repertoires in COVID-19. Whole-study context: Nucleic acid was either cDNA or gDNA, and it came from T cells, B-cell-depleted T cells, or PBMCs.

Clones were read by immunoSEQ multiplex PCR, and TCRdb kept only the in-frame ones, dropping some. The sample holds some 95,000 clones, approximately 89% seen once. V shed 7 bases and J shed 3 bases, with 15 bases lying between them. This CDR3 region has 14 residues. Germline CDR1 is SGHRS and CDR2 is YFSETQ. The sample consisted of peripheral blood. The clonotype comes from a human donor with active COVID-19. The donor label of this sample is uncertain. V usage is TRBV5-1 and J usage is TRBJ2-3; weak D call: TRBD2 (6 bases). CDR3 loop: CASFPGSGTDTQYF. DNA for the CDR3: TGCGCCAGCTTTCCCGGGAGTGGAACAGATACGCAGTATTTT.